This T cell receptor (beta chain) was captured by sequencing in a study of Tregs in tolerant kidney transplant recipients. Study-wide points: Findings come from small patient numbers and require larger validation. Nucleotide sequences could not be compared across some patients' samples due to primer changes.

Assay: immunoSEQ multiplex PCR; the TCRdb copy retains only in-frame clones and omits some. The sample consists of more than 60,000 clones, 85% to 90% of them appearing once. A word on this clone: What it recognizes is unknown.

The V segment lost 0 bases and the J segment 6 bases; nucleotides outside the gene matches: 8. Per the germline V gene, CDR1 is SGHNT and CDR2 is YENEEA. CDR3 size: 17 residues. This chain links TRBV11-3 with TRBJ2-7; 13 bases are a match to TRBD2. The material was CD4+ T cells from blood, obtained before the transplant. This receptor was obtained from a human donor who received a combined kidney and bone marrow transplant. Here the CDR3 DNA reads TGTGCCAGCAGCTTAGATCAGAGGGGGACTAGCGGGACCGAGCAGTACTTC. Translated: CASSLDQRGTSGTEQYF.